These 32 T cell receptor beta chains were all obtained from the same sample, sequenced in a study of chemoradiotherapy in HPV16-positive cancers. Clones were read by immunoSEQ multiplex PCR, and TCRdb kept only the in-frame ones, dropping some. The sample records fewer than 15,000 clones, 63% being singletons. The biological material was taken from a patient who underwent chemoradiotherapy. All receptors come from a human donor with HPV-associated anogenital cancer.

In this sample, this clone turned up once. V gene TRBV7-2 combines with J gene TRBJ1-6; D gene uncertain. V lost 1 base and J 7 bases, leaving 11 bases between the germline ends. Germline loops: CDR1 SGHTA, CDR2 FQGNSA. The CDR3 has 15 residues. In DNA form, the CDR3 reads TGTGCCAGCAGCTTAGACCCAAACGGCAATTCACCCCTCCACTTT. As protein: CASSLDPNGNSPLHF.

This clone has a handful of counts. The CDR3 nucleotides are TGTGCCAGCAGGGGACGGGGGAGCGACGAGCAGTACTTC. Protein product: CASRGRGSDEQYF. The J gene is TRBJ2-7, the V gene TRBV6-1; TRBD2 might be the D (6 bases). The CDR3 consists of 13 residues. V was shortened by 6 bases and J by 5 bases, with 14 bases between the two germline ends. Per the germline V gene, CDR1 is MNHNS and CDR2 is SASEGT.

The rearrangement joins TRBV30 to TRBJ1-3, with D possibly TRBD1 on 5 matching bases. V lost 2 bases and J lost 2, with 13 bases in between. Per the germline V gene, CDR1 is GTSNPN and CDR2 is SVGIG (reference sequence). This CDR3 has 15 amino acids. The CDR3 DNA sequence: TGTGCCTGGAGTTCGGGGGGAGACCCTGGAAACACCATATATTTT. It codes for CAWSSGGDPGNTIYF.

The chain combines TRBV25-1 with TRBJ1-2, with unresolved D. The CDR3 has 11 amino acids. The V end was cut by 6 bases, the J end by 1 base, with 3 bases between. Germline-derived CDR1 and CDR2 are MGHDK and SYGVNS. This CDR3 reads CASRGNYGYTF. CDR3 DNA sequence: TGTGCCAGCAGGGGTAACTATGGCTACACCTTC.

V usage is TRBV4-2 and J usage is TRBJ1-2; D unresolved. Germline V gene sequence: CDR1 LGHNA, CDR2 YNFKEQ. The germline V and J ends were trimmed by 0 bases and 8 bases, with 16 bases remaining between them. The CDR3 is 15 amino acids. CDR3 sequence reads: CASSQEGPRVGGYTF. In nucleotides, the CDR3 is TGTGCCAGCAGCCAAGAAGGCCCTAGGGTGGGAGGCTACACCTTC.

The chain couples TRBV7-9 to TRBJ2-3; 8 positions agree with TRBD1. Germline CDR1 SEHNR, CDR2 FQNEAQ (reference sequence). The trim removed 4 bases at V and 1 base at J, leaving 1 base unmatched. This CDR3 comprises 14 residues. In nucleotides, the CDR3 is TGTGCCAGCAGCTCGGGACAGGGCACAGATACGCAGTATTTT. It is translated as CASSSGQGTDTQYF.

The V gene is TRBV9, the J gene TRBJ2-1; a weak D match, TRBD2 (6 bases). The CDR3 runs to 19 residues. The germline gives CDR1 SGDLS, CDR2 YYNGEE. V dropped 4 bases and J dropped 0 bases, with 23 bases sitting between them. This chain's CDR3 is CASSLTIDAVAVSYNEQFF. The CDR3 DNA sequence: TGTGCCAGCAGCCTAACCATCGACGCAGTAGCGGTCTCCTACAATGAGCAGTTCTTC.

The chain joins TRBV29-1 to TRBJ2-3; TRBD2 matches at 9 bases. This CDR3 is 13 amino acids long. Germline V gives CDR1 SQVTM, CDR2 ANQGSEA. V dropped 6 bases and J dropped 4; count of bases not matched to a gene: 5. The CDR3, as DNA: TGCAGCGTGCCGGCGGGGGGGGCAGATACGCAGTATTTT. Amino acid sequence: CSVPAGGADTQYF.

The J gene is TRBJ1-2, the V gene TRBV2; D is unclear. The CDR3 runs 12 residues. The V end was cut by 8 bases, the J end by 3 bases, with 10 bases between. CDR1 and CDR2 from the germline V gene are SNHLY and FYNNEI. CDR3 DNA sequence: TGTGCCAGCTCGGACGTGGACTATGGCTACACCTTC. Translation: CASSDVDYGYTF.

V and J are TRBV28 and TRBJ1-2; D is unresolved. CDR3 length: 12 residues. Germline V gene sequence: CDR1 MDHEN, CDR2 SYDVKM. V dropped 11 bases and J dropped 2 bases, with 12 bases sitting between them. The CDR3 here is CAAVRSNYGYTF. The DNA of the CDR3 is TGTGCCGCGGTTCGCTCCAACTATGGCTACACCTTC.

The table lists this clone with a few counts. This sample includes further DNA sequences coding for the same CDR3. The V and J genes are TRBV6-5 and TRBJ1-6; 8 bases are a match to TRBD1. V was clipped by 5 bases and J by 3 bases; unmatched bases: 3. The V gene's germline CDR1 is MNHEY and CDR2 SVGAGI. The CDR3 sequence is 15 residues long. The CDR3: CASSTTGDYNSPLHF. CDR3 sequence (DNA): TGTGCCAGCAGTACGACAGGGGACTATAATTCACCCCTCCACTTT.

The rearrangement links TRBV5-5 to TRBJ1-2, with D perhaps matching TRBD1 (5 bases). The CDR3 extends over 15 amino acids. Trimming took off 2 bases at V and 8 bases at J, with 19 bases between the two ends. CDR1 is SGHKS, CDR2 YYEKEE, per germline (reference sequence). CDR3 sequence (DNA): TGTGCCAGCAGCTTTCTCCTTCAGGGAGGAGACGGCTACACCTTC. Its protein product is CASSFLLQGGDGYTF.

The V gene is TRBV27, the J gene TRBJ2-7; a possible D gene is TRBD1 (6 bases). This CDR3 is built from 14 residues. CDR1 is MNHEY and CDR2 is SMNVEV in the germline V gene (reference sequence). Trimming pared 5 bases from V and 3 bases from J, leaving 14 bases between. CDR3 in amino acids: CASSLETGHYEQYF. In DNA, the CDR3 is TGTGCCAGCAGTCTGGAAACAGGGCACTACGAGCAGTACTTC.

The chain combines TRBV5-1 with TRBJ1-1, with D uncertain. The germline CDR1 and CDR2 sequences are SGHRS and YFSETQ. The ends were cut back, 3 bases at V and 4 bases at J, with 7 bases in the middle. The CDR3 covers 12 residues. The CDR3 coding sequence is TGCGCCAGCAGCTACGGAAGCACTGAAGCTTTCTTT. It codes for CASSYGSTEAFF. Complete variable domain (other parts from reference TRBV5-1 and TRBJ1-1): KAGVTQTPRYLIKTRGQQVTLSCSPISGHRSVSWYQQTPGQGLQFLFEYFSETQRNKGNFPGRFSGRQFSNSRSEMNVSTLELGDSALYLCASSYGSTEAFFGQGTRLTVV.

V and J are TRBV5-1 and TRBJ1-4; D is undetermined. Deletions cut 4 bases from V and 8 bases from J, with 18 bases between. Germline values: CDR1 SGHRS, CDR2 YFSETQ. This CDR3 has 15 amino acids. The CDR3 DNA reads TGCGCCAGCAGCACCGGCGGGGTAGGAAGGGAAAAACTGTTTTTT. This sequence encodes CASSTGGVGREKLFF.

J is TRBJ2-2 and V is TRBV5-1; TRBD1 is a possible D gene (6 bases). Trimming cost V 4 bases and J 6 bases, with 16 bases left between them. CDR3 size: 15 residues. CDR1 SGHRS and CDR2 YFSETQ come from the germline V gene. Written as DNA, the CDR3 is TGCGCCAGCAGCATAACAGGGAGTCGGGCCGGGGAGCTGTTTTTT. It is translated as CASSITGSRAGELFF.

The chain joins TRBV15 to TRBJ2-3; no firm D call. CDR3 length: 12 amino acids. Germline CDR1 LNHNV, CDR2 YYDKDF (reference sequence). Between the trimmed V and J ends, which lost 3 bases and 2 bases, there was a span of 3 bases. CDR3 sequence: CATSRDTDTQYF. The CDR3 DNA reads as TGTGCCACCAGCAGGGACACAGATACGCAGTATTTT.

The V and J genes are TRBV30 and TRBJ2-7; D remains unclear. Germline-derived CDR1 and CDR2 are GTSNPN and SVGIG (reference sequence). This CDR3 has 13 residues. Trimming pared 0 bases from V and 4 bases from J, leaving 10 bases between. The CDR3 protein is CAWSVNRIYEQYF. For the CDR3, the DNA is TGTGCCTGGAGTGTGAACAGAATATACGAGCAGTACTTC.

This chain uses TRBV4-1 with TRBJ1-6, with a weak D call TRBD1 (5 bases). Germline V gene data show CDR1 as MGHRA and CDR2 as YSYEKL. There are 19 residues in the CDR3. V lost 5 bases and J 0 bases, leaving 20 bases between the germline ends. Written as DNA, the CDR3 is TGCGCCAGCAGCTACCAGTTAATGAGACAGAGCTCCTATAATTCACCCCTCCACTTT. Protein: CASSYQLMRQSSYNSPLHF.

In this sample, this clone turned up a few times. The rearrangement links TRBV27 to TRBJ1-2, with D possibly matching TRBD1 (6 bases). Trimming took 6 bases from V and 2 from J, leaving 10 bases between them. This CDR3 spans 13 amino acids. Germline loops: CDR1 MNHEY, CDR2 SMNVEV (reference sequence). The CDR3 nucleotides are TGTGCCAGCAGCAAACAGGGAAACTATGGCTACACCTTC. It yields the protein CASSKQGNYGYTF.

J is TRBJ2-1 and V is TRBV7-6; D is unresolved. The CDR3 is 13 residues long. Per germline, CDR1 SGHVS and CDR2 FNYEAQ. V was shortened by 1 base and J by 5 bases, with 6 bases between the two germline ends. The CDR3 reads CASSLGTHNEQFF. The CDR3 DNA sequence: TGTGCCAGCAGCTTAGGGACCCACAATGAGCAGTTCTTC.

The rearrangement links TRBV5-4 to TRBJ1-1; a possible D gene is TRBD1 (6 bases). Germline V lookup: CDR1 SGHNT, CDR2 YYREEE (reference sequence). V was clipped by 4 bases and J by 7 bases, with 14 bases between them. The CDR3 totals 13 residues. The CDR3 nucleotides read TGTGCCAGCAGCCCGGGGGCGCGGGATGAAGCTTTCTTT. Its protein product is CASSPGARDEAFF.

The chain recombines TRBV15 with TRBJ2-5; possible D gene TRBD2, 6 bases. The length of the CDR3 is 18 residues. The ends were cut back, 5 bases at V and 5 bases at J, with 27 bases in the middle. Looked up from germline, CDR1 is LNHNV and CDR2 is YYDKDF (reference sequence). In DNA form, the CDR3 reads TGTGCCACCAGCGCTGCTGGAGGGCGGGGACTTACTCGGGAGACCCAGTACTTC. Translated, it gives CATSAAGGRGLTRETQYF. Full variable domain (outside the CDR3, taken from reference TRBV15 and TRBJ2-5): DAMVIQNPRYQVTQFGKPVTLSCSQTLNHNVMYWYQQKSSQAPKLLFHYYDKDFNNEADTPDNFQSRRPNTSFCFLDIRSPGLGDTAMYLCATSAAGGRGLTRETQYFGPGTRLLVL.

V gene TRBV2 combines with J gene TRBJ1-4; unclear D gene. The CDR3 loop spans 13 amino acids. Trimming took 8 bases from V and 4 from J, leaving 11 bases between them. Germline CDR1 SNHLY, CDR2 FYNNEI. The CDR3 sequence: CASWRERNEKLFF. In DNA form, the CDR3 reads TGTGCCAGCTGGAGGGAACGTAATGAAAAACTGTTTTTT.

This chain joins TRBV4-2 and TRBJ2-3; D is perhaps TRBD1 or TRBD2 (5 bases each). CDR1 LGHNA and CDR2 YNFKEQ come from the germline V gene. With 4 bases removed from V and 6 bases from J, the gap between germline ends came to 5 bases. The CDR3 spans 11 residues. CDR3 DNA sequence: TGTGCCAGCAGCCGGGGGGATACGCAGTATTTT. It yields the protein CASSRGDTQYF.

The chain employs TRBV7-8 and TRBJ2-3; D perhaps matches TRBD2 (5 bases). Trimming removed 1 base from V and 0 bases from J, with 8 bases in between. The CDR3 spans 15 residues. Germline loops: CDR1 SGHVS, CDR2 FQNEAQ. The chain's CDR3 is CASSLGVASTDTQYF. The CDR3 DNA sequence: TGTGCCAGCAGCTTAGGGGTAGCGAGCACAGATACGCAGTATTTT.

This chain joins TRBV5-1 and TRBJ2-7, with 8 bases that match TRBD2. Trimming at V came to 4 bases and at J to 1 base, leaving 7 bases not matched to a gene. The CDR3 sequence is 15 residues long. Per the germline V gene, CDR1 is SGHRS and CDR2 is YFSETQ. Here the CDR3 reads CASSPVSSGSYEQYF. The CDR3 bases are TGCGCCAGCAGCCCGGTGTCTAGCGGGTCCTACGAGCAGTACTTC.

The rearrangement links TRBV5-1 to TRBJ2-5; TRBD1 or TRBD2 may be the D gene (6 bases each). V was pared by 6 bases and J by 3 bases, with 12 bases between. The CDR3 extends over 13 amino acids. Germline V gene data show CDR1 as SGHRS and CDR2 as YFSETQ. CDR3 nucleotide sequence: TGCGCCAGCAAGAAGGGGGGAGAAGAGACCCAGTACTTC. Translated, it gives CASKKGGEETQYF.

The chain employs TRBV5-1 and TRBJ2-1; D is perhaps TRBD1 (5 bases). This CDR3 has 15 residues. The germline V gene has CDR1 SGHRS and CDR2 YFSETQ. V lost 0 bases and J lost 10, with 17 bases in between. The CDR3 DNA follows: TGCGCCAGCAGCTTGGTGGGGCCGAATCCCCTCGAGCAGTTCTTC. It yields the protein CASSLVGPNPLEQFF.

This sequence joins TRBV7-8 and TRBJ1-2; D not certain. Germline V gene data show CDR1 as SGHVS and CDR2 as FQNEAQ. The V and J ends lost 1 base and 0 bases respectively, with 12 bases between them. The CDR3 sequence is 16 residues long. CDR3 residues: CASSLVVWEANYGYTF. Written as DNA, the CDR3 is TGTGCCAGCAGCTTAGTGGTCTGGGAAGCTAACTATGGCTACACCTTC. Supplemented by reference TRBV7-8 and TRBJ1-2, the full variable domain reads GAGVSQSPRYKVAKRGQDVALRCDPISGHVSLFWYQQALGQGPEFLTYFQNEAQLDKSGLPSDRFFAERPEGSVSTLKIQRTQQEDSAVYLCASSLVVWEANYGYTFGSGTRLTVV.

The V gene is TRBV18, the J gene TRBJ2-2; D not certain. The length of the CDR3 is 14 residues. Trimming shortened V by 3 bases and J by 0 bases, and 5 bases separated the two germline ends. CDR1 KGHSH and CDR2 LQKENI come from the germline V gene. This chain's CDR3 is CASSPDTNTGELFF. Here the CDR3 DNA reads TGTGCCAGCTCACCGGATACGAACACCGGGGAGCTGTTTTTT.

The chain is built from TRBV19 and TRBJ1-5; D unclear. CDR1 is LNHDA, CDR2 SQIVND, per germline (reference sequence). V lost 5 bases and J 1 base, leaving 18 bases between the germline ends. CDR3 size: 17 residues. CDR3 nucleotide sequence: TGTGCCAGTAGTGTCCGGGATCCCCTATACAGCAATCAGCCCCAGCATTTT. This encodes CASSVRDPLYSNQPQHF.